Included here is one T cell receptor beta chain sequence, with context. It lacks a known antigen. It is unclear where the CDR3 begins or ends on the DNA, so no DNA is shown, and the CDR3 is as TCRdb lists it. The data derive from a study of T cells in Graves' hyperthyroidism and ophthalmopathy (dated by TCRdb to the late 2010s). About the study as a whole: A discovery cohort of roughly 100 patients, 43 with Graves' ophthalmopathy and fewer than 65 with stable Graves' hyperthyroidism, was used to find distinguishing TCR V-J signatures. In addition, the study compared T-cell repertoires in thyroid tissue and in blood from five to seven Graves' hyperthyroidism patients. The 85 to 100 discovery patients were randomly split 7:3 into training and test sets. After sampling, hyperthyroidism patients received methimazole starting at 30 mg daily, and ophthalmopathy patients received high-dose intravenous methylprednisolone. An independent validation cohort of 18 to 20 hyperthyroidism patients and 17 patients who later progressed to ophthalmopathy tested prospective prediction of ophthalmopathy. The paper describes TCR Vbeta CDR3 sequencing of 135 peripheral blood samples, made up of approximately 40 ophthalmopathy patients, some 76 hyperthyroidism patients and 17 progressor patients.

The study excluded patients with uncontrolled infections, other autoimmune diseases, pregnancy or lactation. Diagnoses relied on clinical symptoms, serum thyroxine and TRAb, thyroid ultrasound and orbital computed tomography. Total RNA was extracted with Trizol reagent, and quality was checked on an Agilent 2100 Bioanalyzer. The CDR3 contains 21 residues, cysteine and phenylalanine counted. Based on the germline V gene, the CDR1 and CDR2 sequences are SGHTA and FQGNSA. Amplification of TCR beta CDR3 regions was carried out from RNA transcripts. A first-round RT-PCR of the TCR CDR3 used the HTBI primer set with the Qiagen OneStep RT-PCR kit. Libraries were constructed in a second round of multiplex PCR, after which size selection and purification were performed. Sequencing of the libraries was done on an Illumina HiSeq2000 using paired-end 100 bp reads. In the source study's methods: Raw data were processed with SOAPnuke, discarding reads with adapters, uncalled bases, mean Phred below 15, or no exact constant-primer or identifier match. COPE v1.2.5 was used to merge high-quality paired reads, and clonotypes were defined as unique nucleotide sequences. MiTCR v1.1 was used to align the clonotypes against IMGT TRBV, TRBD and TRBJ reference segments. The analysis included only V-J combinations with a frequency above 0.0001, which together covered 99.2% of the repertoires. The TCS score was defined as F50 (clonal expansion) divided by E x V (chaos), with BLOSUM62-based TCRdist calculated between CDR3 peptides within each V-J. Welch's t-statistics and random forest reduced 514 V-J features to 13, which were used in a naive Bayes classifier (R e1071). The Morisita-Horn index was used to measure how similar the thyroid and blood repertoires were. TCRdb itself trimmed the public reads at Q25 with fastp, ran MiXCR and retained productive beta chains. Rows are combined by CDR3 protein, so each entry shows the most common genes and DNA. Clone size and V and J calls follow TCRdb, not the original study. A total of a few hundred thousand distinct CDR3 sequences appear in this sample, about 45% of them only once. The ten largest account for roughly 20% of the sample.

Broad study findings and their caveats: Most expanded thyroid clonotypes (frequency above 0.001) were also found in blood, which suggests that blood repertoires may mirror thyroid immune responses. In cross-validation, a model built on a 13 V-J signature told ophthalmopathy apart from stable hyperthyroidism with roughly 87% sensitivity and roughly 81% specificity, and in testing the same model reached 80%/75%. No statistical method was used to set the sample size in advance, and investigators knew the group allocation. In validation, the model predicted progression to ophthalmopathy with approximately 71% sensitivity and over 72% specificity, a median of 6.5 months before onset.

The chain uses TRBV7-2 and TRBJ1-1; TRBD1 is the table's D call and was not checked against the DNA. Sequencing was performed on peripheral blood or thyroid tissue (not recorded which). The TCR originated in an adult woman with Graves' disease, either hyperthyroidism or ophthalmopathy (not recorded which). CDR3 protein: CASSIYLCSVAAGGDHTEAFF.